This TCR beta chain originates from a study of sequential checkpoint blockade in melanoma. The V gene's germline CDR1 is SGHVS and CDR2 FNYEAQ. The V and J ends lost 5 bases and 7 bases, in that order; junction bases with no gene match: 10. The CDR3 loop spans 14 amino acids. Method: immunoSEQ multiplex PCR; TCRdb's copy keeps in-frame clones and lacks some. Among over 10,000 clones, 65% to 75% were seen once, and the ten largest hold 20% to 30%. As for treatment: randomized to nivolumab then ipilimumab (arm A) or the reverse (arm B). DNA-damaging chemotherapy had not been given to any patient beforehand.

The chain recombines TRBV7-6 with TRBJ2-7; 8 nucleotides agree with TRBD2. This TCR was recovered from a human donor with melanoma. The specimen was CD8+ T cells sorted from blood (inferred from file names), collected from a patient given nivolumab and ipilimumab in sequence. The CDR3 DNA follows: TGTGCCAGCAGCCCCGGACTAGCCTCTAGTGAGCAGTACTTC. This sequence encodes CASSPGLASSEQYF.